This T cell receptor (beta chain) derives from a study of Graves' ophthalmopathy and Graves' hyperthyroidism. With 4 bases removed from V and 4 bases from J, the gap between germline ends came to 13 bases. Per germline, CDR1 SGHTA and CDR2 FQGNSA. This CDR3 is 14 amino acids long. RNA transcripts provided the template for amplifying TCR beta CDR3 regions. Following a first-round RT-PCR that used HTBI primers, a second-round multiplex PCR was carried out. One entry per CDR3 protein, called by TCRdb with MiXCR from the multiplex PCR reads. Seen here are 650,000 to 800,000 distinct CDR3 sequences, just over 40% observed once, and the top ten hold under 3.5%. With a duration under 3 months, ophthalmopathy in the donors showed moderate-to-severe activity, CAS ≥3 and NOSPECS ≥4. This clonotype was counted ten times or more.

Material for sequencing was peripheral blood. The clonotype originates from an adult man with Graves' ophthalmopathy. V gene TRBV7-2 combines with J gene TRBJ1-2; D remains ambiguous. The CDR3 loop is CASSYAGAAYGYTF. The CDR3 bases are TGTGCCAGCAGCTACGCGGGAGCCGCCTATGGCTACACCTTC.